This T cell receptor (beta chain) came from a study of human T cells and chemical hapten exposure (dated by TCRdb to about 2021). For the study in its entirety: For sensitization, 2% DPC in acetone was applied to an approximately 2 cm by approximately 2 cm area of upper inner arm skin. In alopecia patients, the study followed how the peripheral blood TCR repertoire changed in vivo over primary and secondary sensitization to diphenylcyclopropenone (DPC), a hapten. Around 29 alopecia patients provided blood for TCR sequencing at one to four time points (pre-sensitization, 2, 6 and 24 weeks). Throughout the study period of roughly five months, patients also received therapeutic DPC doses to the scalp every week. The mostly female patient cohort included alopecia areata with under or over 50% scalp involvement, alopecia totalis and alopecia universalis. Blood samples were taken from patients before sensitization (week 0) and at 2, 6 and about 24 weeks after DPC sensitization. Patch testing was performed on the upper back with Finn chambers containing 0.01% DPC, and the patch tests were scored after 6 days according to International Contact Dermatitis Research Group standards. The libraries were sequenced as a pool, and the TCR yield per sample differed mostly because of small variations in library volumes within the pool. Overall study results and their limits: Expanded TCRs formed significantly more large CDR3 similarity clusters than pre-sensitization or healthy control sets, consistent with antigen-driven responses. After repeated subsampling, the strength of the expansion versus patch-test correlation and the threshold at which it became significant changed. Because every patient had alopecia, a presumed autoimmune disease, the patients' immune response might differ from that of healthy individuals. Patch test score correlated positively with the number of PT1 expanded TCRs, reaching significance at thresholds 8, 16 and 32 but not at 4. DPC sensitization did not change the number of TCRs with a frequency above 1 in 1000, and there was no evidence of changes in global repertoire structure.

This clonotype was seen many times. Its antigen is currently not known. No much larger clone is present one base from it, and per-base qualities are unavailable. V and J are truncated by 6 bases and 5 bases respectively, leaving an intervening sequence of 11 bases. CDR1 and CDR2, looked up from the germline V gene, are SQVTM and ANQGSEA. Including the terminal cysteine and phenylalanine, the CDR3 comprises 12 residues. Only the CDR3 DNA stays, 36 bases, in frame from base 1. The method behind the library was RACE. The sample was run on a NextSeq 500. Library preparation attached unique molecular identifiers to individual cDNA molecules for quantitative, reproducible TCR counting. From each blood RNA sample, both TCR alpha and TCR beta chains were sequenced. Per the authors' processing: Samples had a median of roughly 98,000 TCRs, with a range from roughly 23,224 to 700,000. The Decombinator software suite was used to annotate V, J and CDR3 in the TCR reads. To make PS versus PT1 abundance plots, every sample was subsampled to the same number of TCRs (28,000). TCRs were defined as expanded if absent before sensitization and observed at least eight times at the 2-week time point. TCRdb trimmed public reads at Q25 via fastp, called clones via MiXCR and kept in-frame beta chains. CDR3 protein sequences are deduplicated, and each keeps its most common genes and DNA. TCRdb assigned the V and J calls; the authors' analysis was not used. The sample yields about 140,000 distinct CDR3 sequences; 10% to 15% were counted once. Approximately 1.3% of the sample comes from the top ten.

The time point label for this specimen denotes: patch test 2, 6 weeks after DPC sensitization. Explained via the paper, the treatment or condition label denotes: therapeutic diphenylcyclopropenone sensitization with weekly scalp DPC. At every patch-test visit, the blood draw took place before the patch test was put on. Patients were eligible if aged 18 to 70, diagnosed with alopecia and judged suitable for DPC therapy, and pregnant patients were excluded. Total RNA was isolated from unfractionated whole blood collected in Tempus Blood RNA tubes. The sample was whole blood, taken in connection with sensitization to the hapten diphenylcyclopropenone (DPC). This receptor was taken from a woman in her 50s with alopecia areata. Some clones in this sample may be carry-over from other donors' samples. The rearranged chain carries TRBV29-1 and TRBJ1-5; TRBD1 could be the D gene, as 5 bases match. The sequence in DNA is TGCAGCGTGAGGGACGGGGATCAGCCCCAGCATTTT. Its product reads: CSVRDGDQPQHF.